Sequencing of this TCR beta chain was carried out in a study of technical replicates of blood from a handful of donors. Some clones are missing from TCRdb's copy, which holds only in-frame ones; the method was immunoSEQ multiplex PCR. The sample carries roughly 80,000 clones, 95% to 97% recorded once. The CDR3 contains 11 residues. V lost 7 bases and J lost 9, with 12 bases in between. Germline CDR1 is MNHEY and CDR2 is SVGAGI. This chain connects TRBV6-5 to TRBJ1-1; a weak D match, TRBD1 (6 bases). Sequenced input: T cells isolated from PBMCs. This TCR derives from a human donor in good health. CDR3 sequence reads: CASIKGVKAFF. The CDR3 DNA is TGTGCCAGCATTAAGGGGGTTAAAGCTTTCTTT.